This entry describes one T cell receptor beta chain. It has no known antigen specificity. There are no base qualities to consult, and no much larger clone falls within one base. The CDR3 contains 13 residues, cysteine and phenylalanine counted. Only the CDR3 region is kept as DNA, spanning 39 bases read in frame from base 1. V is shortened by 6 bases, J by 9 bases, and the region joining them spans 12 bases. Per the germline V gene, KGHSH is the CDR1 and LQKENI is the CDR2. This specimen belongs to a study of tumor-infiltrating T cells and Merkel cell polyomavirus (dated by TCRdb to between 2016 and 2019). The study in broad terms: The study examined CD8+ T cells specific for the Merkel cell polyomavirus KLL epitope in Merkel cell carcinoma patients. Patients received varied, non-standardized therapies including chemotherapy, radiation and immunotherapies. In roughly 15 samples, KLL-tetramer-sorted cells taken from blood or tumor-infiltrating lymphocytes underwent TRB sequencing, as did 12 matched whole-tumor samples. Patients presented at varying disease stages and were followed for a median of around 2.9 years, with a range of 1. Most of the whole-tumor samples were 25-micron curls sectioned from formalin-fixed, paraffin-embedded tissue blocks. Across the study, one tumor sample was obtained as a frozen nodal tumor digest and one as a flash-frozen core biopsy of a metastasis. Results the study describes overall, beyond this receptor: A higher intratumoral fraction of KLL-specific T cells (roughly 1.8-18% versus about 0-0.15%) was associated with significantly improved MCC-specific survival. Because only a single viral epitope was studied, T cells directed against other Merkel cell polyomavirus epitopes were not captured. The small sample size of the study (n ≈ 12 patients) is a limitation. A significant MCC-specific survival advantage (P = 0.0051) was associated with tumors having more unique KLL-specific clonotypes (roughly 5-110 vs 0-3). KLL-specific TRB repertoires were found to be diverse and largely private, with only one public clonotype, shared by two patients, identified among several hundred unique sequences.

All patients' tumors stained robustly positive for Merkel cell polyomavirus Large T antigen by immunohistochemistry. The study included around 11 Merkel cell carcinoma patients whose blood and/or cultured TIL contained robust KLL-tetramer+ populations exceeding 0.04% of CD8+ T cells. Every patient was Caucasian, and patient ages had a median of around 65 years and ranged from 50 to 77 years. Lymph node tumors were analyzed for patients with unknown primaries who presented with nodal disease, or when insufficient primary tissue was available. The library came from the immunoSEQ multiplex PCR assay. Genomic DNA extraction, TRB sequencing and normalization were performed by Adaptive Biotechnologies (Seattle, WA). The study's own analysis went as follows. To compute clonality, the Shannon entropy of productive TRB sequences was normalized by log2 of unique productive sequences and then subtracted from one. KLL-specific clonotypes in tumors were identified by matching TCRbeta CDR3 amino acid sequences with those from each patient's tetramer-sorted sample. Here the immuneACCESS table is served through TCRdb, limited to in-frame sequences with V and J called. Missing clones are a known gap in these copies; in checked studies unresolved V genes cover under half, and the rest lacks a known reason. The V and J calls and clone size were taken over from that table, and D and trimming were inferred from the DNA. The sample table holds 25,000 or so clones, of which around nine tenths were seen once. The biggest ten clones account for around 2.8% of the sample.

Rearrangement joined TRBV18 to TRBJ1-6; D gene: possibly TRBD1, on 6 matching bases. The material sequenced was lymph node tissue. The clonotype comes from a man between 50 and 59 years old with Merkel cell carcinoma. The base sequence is TGTGCCAGCTCGCTCGGGACAATTTCACCCCTCCACTTT. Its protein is CASSLGTISPLHF.